This T cell receptor (beta chain) was recorded in a study of tissue T cells after allogeneic stem cell transplantation. Between the trimmed V and J ends, which lost 5 bases and 1 base, there was a span of 11 bases. Germline loops: CDR1 MSHET, CDR2 SYDVDS. CDR3 length equals 14 residues. About this clone itself: Its target is unknown. Gene names refer to mouse genes. The read ends 1 residue early relative to the CDR3; the germline J gene fills the gap.

Here immunoSEQ multiplex PCR was the method, and the copy in TCRdb shows in-frame clones only, minus some. Among several thousand clones listed, roughly 50% were seen once. The study, taken as a whole, reports: Anatomically similar tissues had similar TCR repertoires within each patient.

Time point reported: mouse harvest day 7 after allogeneic transplant. Each mouse received 10^7 T-cell-depleted marrow cells plus 10^6 splenic CD5+ T cells by tail vein. Sequences were obtained from gut tissue. The J gene is TRBJ1-1, the V gene TRBV29, with D tentatively TRBD1 (5 bases). The clonotype was recovered from a female BALB/c mouse given C57BL/6 T cells with graft-versus-host disease after an allogeneic hematopoietic cell transplant. CDR3 amino acids: CASSPGGLNTEVFF. CDR3 DNA (partial): TGTGCTAGCAGTCCTGGGGGACTAAACACAGAAGTCTTC.